A selection of T cell receptor beta chains follows, all from one sample in a study of blood T cell repertoires in COVID-19. Libraries were prepared by immunoSEQ multiplex PCR; TCRdb keeps only in-frame clonotypes and omits some of them. The top ten hold about 2.5% of the sample, which has approximately 250,000 clones, 88% seen once. Source material: PBMCs or T cells enriched from blood (not recorded which). Source of these receptors: a woman in her forties with acute COVID-19. Both conserved end residues are part of each CDR3. The order of the fields is CDR3 DNA, CDR3 protein, clone size, V gene, J gene, D gene. A D gene is named only where the DNA matches it firmly. The size of a clone is reported for some rows only, either as once, few or many, or as a class for expanded clones.

DNA: TGTGCCAGTACCAATCCGGGACAGGCTTTCACTGAAGCTTTCTTT; CDR3: CASTNPGQAFTEAFF; size: .; V: TRBV19; J: TRBJ1-1; D: TRBD1
DNA: TGTGCCAGCAGCTCATCGGGAGTCGCCTCCTACAATGAGCAGTTCTTC; CDR3: CASSSSGVASYNEQFF; size: .; V: TRBV7-9; J: TRBJ2-1; D: .
DNA: TGTGCCAGCAGCCACAACAGGGGTGGGGCAGATACGCAGTATTTT; CDR3: CASSHNRGGADTQYF; size: once; V: TRBV2; J: TRBJ2-3; D: TRBD1
DNA: TGCGCCAGCAGCTTGGGACAGTCGAACACTGAAGCTTTCTTT; CDR3: CASSLGQSNTEAFF; size: few; V: TRBV5-1; J: TRBJ1-1; D: .
DNA: TGTGCCAGCTCACCTAACCAACCCGGGACAGGAAACAATGAGCAGTTCTTC; CDR3: CASSPNQPGTGNNEQFF; size: once; V: TRBV18; J: TRBJ2-1; D: TRBD1
DNA: TGTGCCAGCAGTGGCTCGGGACAGCGCACAGATACGCAGTATTTT; CDR3: CASSGSGQRTDTQYF; size: .; V: TRBV2; J: TRBJ2-3; D: TRBD1
DNA: TGTGCCAGCAGCCAAAATCGATTCGGGGATTATAGCAATCAGCCCCAGCATTTT; CDR3: CASSQNRFGDYSNQPQHF; size: .; V: TRBV3-1/TRBV3-2; J: TRBJ1-5; D: .
DNA: TGTGCCAGCAGCTTAGGGGGAGGGATCTCTGGAAACACCATATATTTT; CDR3: CASSLGGGISGNTIYF; size: .; V: TRBV7-2; J: TRBJ1-3; D: .
DNA: TGTGCCAGCAGTCCCGGACAGGGGGCCTACAATGAGCAGTTCTTC; CDR3: CASSPGQGAYNEQFF; size: .; V: TRBV27; J: TRBJ2-1; D: TRBD1
DNA: TGTGCTAGTGGCTCGGGACAGGCGCGTGAAAAACTGTTTTTT; CDR3: CASGSGQAREKLFF; size: .; V: TRBV12-5; J: TRBJ1-4; D: TRBD1
DNA: TGTGCCAGCAGTCCGGACAGGATGGAAGGCTACACCTTC; CDR3: CASSPDRMEGYTF; size: .; V: TRBV6-5; J: TRBJ1-2; D: TRBD1
DNA: TGTGCCACCAGTGATTCTCGGTATGGCTACACCTTC; CDR3: CATSDSRYGYTF; size: .; V: TRBV24-1; J: TRBJ1-2; D: .
DNA: TGTGCCAGTTTAGAAACAGGTGTTAGGACTGAAGCTTTCTTT; CDR3: CASLETGVRTEAFF; size: .; V: TRBV19; J: TRBJ1-1; D: .
DNA: TGTGCCAGCAGCTTGGAAGGGACTAGCGACGCAGATACGCAGTATTTT; CDR3: CASSLEGTSDADTQYF; size: once; V: TRBV5-4; J: TRBJ2-3; D: TRBD2
DNA: TGCGCCAGCAGCTTGGGCGGCTGGCATCGAGATACGCAGTATTTT; CDR3: CASSLGGWHRDTQYF; size: .; V: TRBV5-1; J: TRBJ2-3; D: .
DNA: TGTGCCAGCAGCCCTAGACTAGCGGGGAGCTCCTACGAGCAGTACTTC; CDR3: CASSPRLAGSSYEQYF; size: .; V: TRBV7-7; J: TRBJ2-7; D: TRBD2
DNA: TGTGCCAGCAGCAACAAGCGGGAGCGCTACAATGAGCAGTTCTTC; CDR3: CASSNKRERYNEQFF; size: .; V: TRBV2; J: TRBJ2-1; D: TRBD2
DNA: TGCGCCAGCAGCTTTGGGGCGACTAGCACAGATACGCAGTATTTT; CDR3: CASSFGATSTDTQYF; size: .; V: TRBV5-1; J: TRBJ2-3; D: .
DNA: TGCAGTGCTAGTCGGACTAGCGGGGTCGGGGGGACCCAGTACTTC; CDR3: CSASRTSGVGGTQYF; size: once; V: TRBV20-1; J: TRBJ2-5; D: TRBD2
DNA: TGTGCTAGTGGTTTGGTATCTAACCGGCCCCAGCATTTT; CDR3: CASGLVSNRPQHF; size: .; V: TRBV12-5; J: TRBJ1-5; D: .
DNA: TGTGCCAGCAGTGACCCCAGGGTCGGCAACTATGGCTACACCTTC; CDR3: CASSDPRVGNYGYTF; size: .; V: TRBV6-1; J: TRBJ1-2; D: .
DNA: TGTGCCAGCAAAGGAGGACCCTATAATTCACCCCTCCACTTT; CDR3: CASKGGPYNSPLHF; size: .; V: TRBV7-8; J: TRBJ1-6; D: .
DNA: TGTGCCAGCAGCTTCCGGGGGAATGGCTACACCTTC; CDR3: CASSFRGNGYTF; size: .; V: TRBV7-9; J: TRBJ1-2; D: .
DNA: TGTGCCAGCAGTGGAACCCTAGACAGGGGGCAGTTCTTC; CDR3: CASSGTLDRGQFF; size: .; V: TRBV25-1; J: TRBJ2-1; D: TRBD1
DNA: TGTGCCAGCAGTTTATCGTGGACAGGCTATGGCTACACCTTC; CDR3: CASSLSWTGYGYTF; size: .; V: TRBV27; J: TRBJ1-2; D: TRBD1
DNA: TGCAGCGTTGGTACAGCTATTGGAAACACCATATATTTT; CDR3: CSVGTAIGNTIYF; size: .; V: TRBV29-1; J: TRBJ1-3; D: .
DNA: TGCGCCAGCAGTCAACACAGGGGCACTGAAGCTTTCTTT; CDR3: CASSQHRGTEAFF; size: .; V: TRBV10-1; J: TRBJ1-1; D: TRBD1
DNA: TGCGCCAGCAGCCAAGATATTTTTCGGGGGAACACTGAAGCTTTCTTT; CDR3: CASSQDIFRGNTEAFF; size: .; V: TRBV4-3; J: TRBJ1-1; D: .
DNA: TGTGCCACCAGCCCGGGACTAGCTGGGGAGCTGTTTTTT; CDR3: CATSPGLAGELFF; size: .; V: TRBV15; J: TRBJ2-2; D: TRBD2
DNA: TGTGCCTGGAGTGTAGGGTTGACAGGGTCGAAGAATTTT; CDR3: CAWSVGLTGSKNF; size: .; V: TRBV30; J: TRBJ2-3; D: TRBD1
DNA: TGTGCCAGCAGCGTAGAACACACGGGGGGCGTGAACTATGGCTACACCTTC; CDR3: CASSVEHTGGVNYGYTF; size: .; V: TRBV9; J: TRBJ1-2; D: .
DNA: TGCGCCAGCAAGGACAGGGGAGCTCAAGAGACCCAGTACTTC; CDR3: CASKDRGAQETQYF; size: .; V: TRBV10-1; J: TRBJ2-5; D: TRBD1
DNA: TGCGCCAGCAGCTTTAGTAGCGGGGGGGCCGTCGGTACAGATACGCAGTATTTT; CDR3: CASSFSSGGAVGTDTQYF; size: .; V: TRBV5-1; J: TRBJ2-3; D: TRBD2
DNA: TGTGCCAGCAGTTCTAGACTAGCGGGGGGGAATCAGAATGAGCAGTTCTTC; CDR3: CASSSRLAGGNQNEQFF; size: .; V: TRBV28; J: TRBJ2-1; D: TRBD2
DNA: TGTGCCAGCAGTGCGGACAGCTCCTACAATGAGCAGTTCTTC; CDR3: CASSADSSYNEQFF; size: .; V: TRBV2; J: TRBJ2-1; D: .
DNA: TGTGCCTACTCAGGGGGCGCCTACAATGAGCAGTTCTTC; CDR3: CAYSGGAYNEQFF; size: .; V: TRBV24-1; J: TRBJ2-1; D: TRBD1
DNA: TGTGCCAGCAGCTCTAGCGGATACAATGAGCAGTTCTTC; CDR3: CASSSSGYNEQFF; size: few; V: TRBV7-9; J: TRBJ2-1; D: TRBD2
DNA: TGTGCCAGCAGTGTCGACAAGATGAGGACAGATGACAATGAGCAGTTCTTC; CDR3: CASSVDKMRTDDNEQFF; size: .; V: TRBV6-1; J: TRBJ2-1; D: .
DNA: TGTGCCAGCAGCGCGAGCGCCGGGACTTTAAACACCGGGGAGCTGTTTTTT; CDR3: CASSASAGTLNTGELFF; size: .; V: TRBV7-2; J: TRBJ2-2; D: .
DNA: TGTGCCAGCAGTTACTGGCTCCTCACAGATACGCAGTATTTT; CDR3: CASSYWLLTDTQYF; size: .; V: TRBV6-2/TRBV6-3; J: TRBJ2-3; D: .
DNA: TGTGCCTGGACTCGCGGGGGGGCAGGGGCCGACGAGCAGTACTTC; CDR3: CAWTRGGAGADEQYF; size: .; V: TRBV30; J: TRBJ2-7; D: TRBD2
DNA: TGTGCCAGTACCGCCCGGAGGACGGTCCGGGTTGACGAGCAGTACTTC; CDR3: CASTARRTVRVDEQYF; size: .; V: TRBV19; J: TRBJ2-7; D: .
DNA: TGTGCCAGCAGCCAAAGGCTAGCGGGGTCCCCTGGGCAGTTCTTC; CDR3: CASSQRLAGSPGQFF; size: .; V: TRBV3-1/TRBV3-2; J: TRBJ2-1; D: TRBD2
DNA: TGTGCCAGTAGTATAGGAGCCTCTGGAAACACCATATATTTT; CDR3: CASSIGASGNTIYF; size: .; V: TRBV19; J: TRBJ1-3; D: .
DNA: TGTGCCAGCAGTTATTCACAGGCCAGCGAGCAGTACTTC; CDR3: CASSYSQASEQYF; size: .; V: TRBV6-5; J: TRBJ2-7; D: .
DNA: TGTGCCAGCAGCGCAGCGGGGGGTGGGAGCAATCAGCCCCAGCATTTT; CDR3: CASSAAGGGSNQPQHF; size: .; V: TRBV4-2; J: TRBJ1-5; D: .
DNA: TGTGCCAGCAGCTCGGACAGGGGGGGCGAGCAGTACTTC; CDR3: CASSSDRGGEQYF; size: .; V: TRBV5-6; J: TRBJ2-7; D: TRBD1
DNA: TGTGCCAGCAGAAGTGCAGGTCACCTCCACAATGAGCAGTTCTTC; CDR3: CASRSAGHLHNEQFF; size: .; V: TRBV11-2; J: TRBJ2-1; D: .
DNA: TGTGCCAGCAGTTACTCATCGGGGGGCACTGAAGCTTTCTTT; CDR3: CASSYSSGGTEAFF; size: few; V: TRBV6-5; J: TRBJ1-1; D: .
DNA: TGTGCCAGTAGTGGACAGTCTAATTCACCCCTCCACTTT; CDR3: CASSGQSNSPLHF; size: .; V: TRBV19; J: TRBJ1-6; D: .